This T cell receptor beta chain was found in a study of patients and donors after allogeneic stem cell transplantation. The V gene's germline CDR1 is DFQATT and CDR2 SNEGSKA (reference sequence). The CDR3 runs to 17 residues. Deletions cut 1 base from V and 3 bases from J, with 22 bases between. TCRdb ran MiXCR on the RT-PCR reads and lists one entry per CDR3 protein. The table includes about 960,000 distinct CDR3 sequences, around 17% detected once. The receptor was derived from a human donor who was either an allogeneic HSCT recipient or a stem cell or donor lymphocyte infusion donor (not recorded which). It is not recorded whose cells these are; they may come from a transplant donor. The chain uses TRBV20-1 and TRBJ2-7, with a weak D call TRBD2 (6 bases). The sample taken for sequencing was blood, either unsorted or a sorted T cell fraction (not recorded which). The CDR3 nucleotides are TGCAGTGCTAGAGGAGAGGAGGGGTTAGGGGAAAGCTACGAGCAGTACTTC. The encoded protein is CSARGEEGLGESYEQYF.